A selection of T cell receptor beta chains follows, all from one sample in a study of blood T cell repertoires in COVID-19. Libraries were prepared by immunoSEQ multiplex PCR; TCRdb keeps only in-frame clonotypes and omits some of them. The sample yields roughly 360,000 clones, 70% to 85% seen once. The sample taken for sequencing was peripheral blood. All receptors come from a human donor with acute or convalescent COVID-19. The donor label of this sample is uncertain. Both conserved end residues are trimmed from each CDR3. The order of the fields is J gene, V gene, CDR3 protein.

j_call: TRBJ1-2
v_call: TRBV29-1
cdr3_aa: SVGEIRQGSYGYT

j_call: TRBJ2-7
v_call: TRBV4-1
cdr3_aa: ASSPGGSYYEQY

j_call: TRBJ2-7
v_call: TRBV5-6
cdr3_aa: ASSSIGGASRYEQY

j_call: TRBJ2-3
v_call: TRBV5-4
cdr3_aa: ASSLGTGGADTQY

j_call: TRBJ2-3
v_call: TRBV2
cdr3_aa: ASSTSADTQY

j_call: TRBJ1-1
v_call: TRBV6-5
cdr3_aa: ASSYSRYSGNTEAF

j_call: TRBJ2-2
v_call: TRBV7-8
cdr3_aa: ASSLRTSGELF

j_call: TRBJ2-3
v_call: TRBV23-1
cdr3_aa: ASSQWVQGKYTDTQY

j_call: TRBJ1-1
v_call: TRBV3-1/TRBV3-2
cdr3_aa: ASSPPVPTEAF

j_call: TRBJ2-7
v_call: TRBV24-1
cdr3_aa: ATTGSSGLEQY

j_call: TRBJ2-7
v_call: TRBV7-8
cdr3_aa: ASSRGGYEQY

j_call: TRBJ2-5
v_call: TRBV11-1
cdr3_aa: ASSPRLAVKETQY

j_call: TRBJ1-5
v_call: TRBV7-2
cdr3_aa: ASSFGGTGNQPQH

j_call: TRBJ1-4
v_call: TRBV6-6
cdr3_aa: ASSQKDRGLANEKLF

j_call: TRBJ2-1
v_call: TRBV11-2
cdr3_aa: ASSSDRGQRYNEQF

j_call: TRBJ2-3
v_call: TRBV2
cdr3_aa: ASSSTGDTQY

j_call: TRBJ2-3
v_call: TRBV2
cdr3_aa: ASTLRRETDTQY

j_call: TRBJ2-1
v_call: TRBV29-1
cdr3_aa: SGTGAGNEQF

j_call: TRBJ1-2
v_call: TRBV5-6
cdr3_aa: ASSLVLGQGVDGYGYT

j_call: TRBJ2-7
v_call: TRBV28
cdr3_aa: ASLPRGQGSYEQY

j_call: TRBJ1-1
v_call: TRBV5-5
cdr3_aa: ASSYYPQGFAF

j_call: TRBJ1-4
v_call: TRBV18
cdr3_aa: ASSRAGRQATNEKLF